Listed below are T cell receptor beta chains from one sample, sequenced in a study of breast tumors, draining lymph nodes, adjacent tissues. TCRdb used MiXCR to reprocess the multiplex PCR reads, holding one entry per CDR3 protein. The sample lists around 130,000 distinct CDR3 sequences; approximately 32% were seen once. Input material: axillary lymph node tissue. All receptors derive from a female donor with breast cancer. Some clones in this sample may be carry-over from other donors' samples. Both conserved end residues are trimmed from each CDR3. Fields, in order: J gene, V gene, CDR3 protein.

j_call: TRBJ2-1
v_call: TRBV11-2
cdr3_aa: ASSGGPYNEQF

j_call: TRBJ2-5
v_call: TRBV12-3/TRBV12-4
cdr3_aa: ASSLSAGRGETQY

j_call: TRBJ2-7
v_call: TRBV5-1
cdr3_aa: ASSTGTSVDLYEAEQY

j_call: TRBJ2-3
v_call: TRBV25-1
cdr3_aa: ASSPGAAGGPPDTQC

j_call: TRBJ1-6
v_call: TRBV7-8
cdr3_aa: ASSVFTGTISPLH

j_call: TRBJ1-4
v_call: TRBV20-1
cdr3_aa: SARVMGDATNEKLF

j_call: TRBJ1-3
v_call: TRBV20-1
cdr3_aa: SARGDTGDGSGNTIY

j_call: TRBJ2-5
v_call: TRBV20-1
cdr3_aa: SAQETQY

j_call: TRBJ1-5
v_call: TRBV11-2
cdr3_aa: ASPGMTAGGQPQH

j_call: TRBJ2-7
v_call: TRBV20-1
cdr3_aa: SAPAGTSGASYEQY

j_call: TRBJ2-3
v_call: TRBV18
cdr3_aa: ASSPGTGGDTQY

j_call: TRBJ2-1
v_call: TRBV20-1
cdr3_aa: SAFLLGQGTYNEQF

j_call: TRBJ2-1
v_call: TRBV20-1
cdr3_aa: SAPGLAGGTEQF

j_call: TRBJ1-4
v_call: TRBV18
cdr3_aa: ASSPGQGGEKLF

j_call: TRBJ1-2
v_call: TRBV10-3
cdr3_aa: AISDKYGGGGYT

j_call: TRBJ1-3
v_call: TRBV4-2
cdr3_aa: ASSQVDNGNTIY

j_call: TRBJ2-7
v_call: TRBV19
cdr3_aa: ASSAGERYEQY

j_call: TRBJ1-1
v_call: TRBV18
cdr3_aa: ASSPRQARDTEAF

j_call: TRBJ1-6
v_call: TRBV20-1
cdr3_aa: SARGGTGGGSPLH

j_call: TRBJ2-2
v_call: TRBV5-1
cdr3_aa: ASSSTANTGELF

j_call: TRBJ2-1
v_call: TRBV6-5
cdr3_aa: ASSVTGTASSYNEQF

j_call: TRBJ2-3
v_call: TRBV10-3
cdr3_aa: AISEGGGGTDTQY

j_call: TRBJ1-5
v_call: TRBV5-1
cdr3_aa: AGSFSTGGNRPQH

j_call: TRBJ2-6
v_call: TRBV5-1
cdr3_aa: ASSLGHRDPGANVLT

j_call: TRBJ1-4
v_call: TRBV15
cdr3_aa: ATSRVRGATSEKLF

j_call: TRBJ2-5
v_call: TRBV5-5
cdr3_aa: ASSVQDRQETQY

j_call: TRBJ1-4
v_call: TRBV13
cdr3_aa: ASRMGQGGTNEKLF

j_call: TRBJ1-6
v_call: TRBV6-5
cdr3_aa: ASSYSGTNSPLH

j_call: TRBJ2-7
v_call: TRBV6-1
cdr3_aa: ASREGTSGVYEQY

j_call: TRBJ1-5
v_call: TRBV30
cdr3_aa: AWSSDRPRGSNQPQH

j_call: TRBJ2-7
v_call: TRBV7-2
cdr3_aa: ASSLEGNSYEQY

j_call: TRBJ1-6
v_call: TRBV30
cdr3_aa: AWTEFYNSPLH

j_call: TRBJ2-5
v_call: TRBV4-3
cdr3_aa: ASSQVRSGAENQETQY

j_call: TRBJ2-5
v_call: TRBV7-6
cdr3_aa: ASSLVPGGMETQY

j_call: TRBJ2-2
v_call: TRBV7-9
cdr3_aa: ASSLRGQGVDTGELF

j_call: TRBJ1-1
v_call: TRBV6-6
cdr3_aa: ASSYVRATEAF

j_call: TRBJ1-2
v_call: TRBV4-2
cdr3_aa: ASSQGPNYGYT

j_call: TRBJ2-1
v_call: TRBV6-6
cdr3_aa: ASSYRDRSEQF

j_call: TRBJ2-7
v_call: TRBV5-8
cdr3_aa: ASSWGGTGLYEQY

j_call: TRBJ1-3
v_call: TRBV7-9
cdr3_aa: ASSGKQGSTIY

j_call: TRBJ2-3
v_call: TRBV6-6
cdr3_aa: ASSFLAGPDTQY

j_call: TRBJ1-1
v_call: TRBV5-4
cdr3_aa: ASSWGQSAEAF

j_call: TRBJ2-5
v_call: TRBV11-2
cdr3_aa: ASSLTTTSGETQY